Each of the 26 T cell receptor beta chains below was sequenced from the same sample in a study of shared clonotypes between healthy human individuals. Positively selected for CCR7, the CD45RO-negative cells used as naive CD8 cells excluded terminally differentiated effector memory CD45RA+ cells. The protocol was immunoSEQ multiplex PCR, while the TCRdb copy is restricted to in-frame clones and leaves out a portion. The table includes about 2 million clones, approximately 95% detected once. The sample comprised naive CD8+ T cells sorted from blood. Receptors were obtained from a man in his late teens or twenties in good health.

The chain uses TRBV15 and TRBJ2-2; D perhaps matches TRBD1 (5 bases). V shed 7 bases and J shed 1 base, with 7 bases lying between them. Per the germline V gene, CDR1 is LNHNV and CDR2 is YYDKDF (reference sequence). This CDR3 is 13 amino acids long. CDR3 DNA sequence: TGTGCCACCAAAGGACAGAACACCGGGGAGCTGTTTTTT. Translation gives CATKGQNTGELFF.

The chain links TRBV29-1 to TRBJ1-1; no definite D call. Germline V gives CDR1 SQVTM, CDR2 ANQGSEA. This CDR3 comprises 14 residues. V lost 0 bases, J lost 1 base, and 9 bases lay in between. Here the CDR3 reads CSVEDLEENTEAFF. The CDR3 bases are TGCAGCGTTGAAGATCTCGAAGAGAACACTGAAGCTTTCTTT.

This chain uses TRBV7-8 with TRBJ2-3; D unresolved. The V gene's germline CDR1 is SGHVS and CDR2 FQNEAQ. With 3 bases removed from V and 2 bases from J, the gap between germline ends came to 15 bases. This CDR3 is 16 amino acids long. The chain's CDR3 is CASSFSYTDPTDTQYF. The DNA for the CDR3 is TGTGCCAGCAGCTTTTCATACACAGATCCCACAGATACGCAGTATTTT.

Comments on this clone: At the DNA level, this CDR3 is encoded by other sequences in the same sample as well. As DNA, the CDR3 is TGTGCCAGCAGTTCCGGGACAGGGTACGAGCAGTACTTC. Protein: CASSSGTGYEQYF. The chain employs TRBV6-5 and TRBJ2-7; the match to TRBD1 covers 9 bases. The ends lost 4 bases at V and 4 bases at J; junction bases unmatched: 2. Germline lookup yields CDR1 MNHEY and CDR2 SVGAGI. There are 13 residues in the CDR3.

The chain employs TRBV4-3 and TRBJ1-5; a weak D match, TRBD1 (5 bases). The CDR3 loop spans 15 amino acids. Germline CDR1 reads LGHNA; CDR2 reads YSLEER. Trimming stripped 2 bases from V and 2 bases from J, with 10 bases between. The CDR3 is CASSQIWGGNQPQHF. CDR3 coding DNA: TGCGCCAGCAGCCAAATCTGGGGGGGCAATCAGCCCCAGCATTTT.

V usage is TRBV5-4 and J usage is TRBJ1-1; D may be TRBD1 (6 bases). V lost 3 bases, J lost 4 bases, and 13 bases lay in between. The CDR3 is made up of 14 amino acids. Germline V lookup: CDR1 SGHNT, CDR2 YYREEE (reference sequence). The CDR3 loop reads CASSSITGFTEAFF. DNA for the CDR3: TGTGCCAGCAGCTCAATAACAGGGTTCACTGAAGCTTTCTTT. Complete variable domain (other parts from reference TRBV5-4 and TRBJ1-1): ETGVTQSPTHLIKTRGQQVTLRCSSQSGHNTVSWYQQALGQGPQFIFQYYREEENGRGNFPPRFSGLQFPNYSSELNVNALELDDSALYLCASSSITGFTEAFFGQGTRLTVV.

Concerning this clone itself: A junction end diverges from the germline sequence, so it may reflect a read error. The identical CDR3 is also encoded by other nucleotide sequences in the sample. The chain has TRBV30 and TRBJ2-2, with D possibly being TRBD1 or TRBD2 (6 bases each). The CDR3 sequence is 13 residues long. Germline loops: CDR1 GTSNPN, CDR2 SVGIG (reference sequence). CDR3 protein: CATSGEQGGELFF. The CDR3 bases are TGTGCCACCTCAGGGGAACAGGGCGGGGAGCTGTTCTTT.

This rearrangement joins TRBV9 to TRBJ2-1; TRBD2 agrees at 9 bases. CDR1 SGDLS and CDR2 YYNGEE come from the germline V gene. This CDR3 comprises 15 residues. V lost 4 bases, J lost 3 bases, and 5 bases stayed unmatched. CDR3 nucleotides: TGTGCCAGCAGCTTGACTAGCGGCTTCTACAATGAGCAGTTCTTC. Amino acid sequence: CASSLTSGFYNEQFF.

This chain links TRBV7-6 with TRBJ2-3; a weak D match, TRBD1 (6 bases). CDR1 and CDR2 from the germline V gene are SGHVS and FNYEAQ. Trimming left V 3 bases short and J 0 bases short, with 22 bases between. This CDR3 comprises 19 residues. In DNA, the CDR3 is TGTGCCAGCAGCTTCAGACAGGAAACCCTTCCCTCTAGCACAGATACGCAGTATTTT. Translating gives CASSFRQETLPSSTDTQYF. The variable domain in full, completed from reference TRBV7-6 and TRBJ2-3, reads GAGVSQSPRYKVTKRGQDVALRCDPISGHVSLYWYRQALGQGPEFLTYFNYEAQQDKSGLPNDRFSAERPEGSISTLTIQRTEQRDSAMYRCASSFRQETLPSSTDTQYFGPGTRLTVL.

The chain couples TRBV11-2 to TRBJ1-1; TRBD1 matches at 8 bases. Germline V CDR1 and CDR2: SGHAT, FQNNGV. J gave up 1 base and V 8 bases, and 9 bases lay outside the gene matches. The CDR3 contains 15 residues. This CDR3 is CASVSQGAGNTEAFF. CDR3 in DNA: TGTGCCAGCGTTTCCCAGGGGGCTGGGAACACTGAAGCTTTCTTT.

V is TRBV2 and J is TRBJ1-1, with 9 positions matching TRBD1. The CDR3 sequence is 14 residues long. Germline CDR1 SNHLY, CDR2 FYNNEI. V was clipped by 6 bases and J by 7 bases; unmatched bases: 9. The CDR3 coding sequence is TGTGCCAGCAGCTCTCCGGGACAGGGTAGTGAAGCTTTCTTT. Translating gives CASSSPGQGSEAFF.

The chain recombines TRBV7-2 with TRBJ2-2; 13 bases map to TRBD2. V lost 5 bases and J lost 4; bases outside the gene matches: 4. There are 16 residues in the CDR3. Germline assignment: CDR1 SGHTA and CDR2 FQGNSA. The CDR3 sequence: CASSPLAGGSTGELFF. CDR3 coding DNA: TGTGCCAGCAGCCCACTAGCGGGAGGGAGCACCGGGGAGCTGTTTTTT.

The chain employs TRBV27 and TRBJ1-2; D call uncertain. This CDR3 is built from 14 residues. The germline V gene has CDR1 MNHEY and CDR2 SMNVEV (reference sequence). Trimming cost V 5 bases and J 2 bases, with 12 bases left between them. CDR3 residues: CASSPITQNYGYTF. In DNA, the CDR3 is TGTGCCAGCAGTCCCATAACACAAAACTATGGCTACACCTTC.

The rearrangement joins TRBV27 to TRBJ2-7; TRBD1 matches 9 bases. V trimming: 5 bases; J trimming: 2 bases; junction bases outside the gene matches: 7. The length of the CDR3 is 15 residues. The germline V gene has CDR1 MNHEY and CDR2 SMNVEV (reference sequence). CDR3 nucleotide sequence: TGTGCCAGCAGTGACCGGGACAGGGTCCCCTACGAGCAGTACTTC. Amino acids: CASSDRDRVPYEQYF.

This clone has a single count. The V gene is TRBV10-1, the J gene TRBJ1-1, with 7 positions matching TRBD1. The CDR3 has 17 amino acids. Losses at the gene ends were 1 base for V and 2 bases for J; bases not matched to a gene: 10. CDR1 is WNHNN and CDR2 is SYGVQD in the germline V gene (reference sequence). The CDR3 coding sequence is TGCGCCAGCAGTGAGTTTCTTCAGGGGGAGGACAACACTGAAGCTTTCTTT. This encodes CASSEFLQGEDNTEAFF.

This clone was counted a single time. A much larger clone sits a single nucleotide away, making a read error possible. The same CDR3 also results from other DNA sequences found in this sample. The V call is TRBV7-8, the J call TRBJ2-3; the D is unclear. V was clipped by 5 bases and J by 2 bases, with 2 bases between them. Per the germline V gene, CDR1 is SGHVS and CDR2 is FQNEAQ. The CDR3 is made up of 11 amino acids. In DNA form, the CDR3 reads TGTGCCAGCAGCCTCACAGATACGCAGTATTTT. This encodes CASSLTDTQYF.

The chain uses TRBV6-1 and TRBJ1-2; D perhaps matches TRBD1 (6 bases). CDR3 size: 15 residues. From germline, CDR1 is MNHNS and CDR2 SASEGT. V lost 1 base, J lost 3 bases, and 12 bases lay in between. The CDR3 reads CASSEVRGADYGYTF. The CDR3 region has the DNA TGTGCCAGCAGTGAAGTAAGGGGGGCGGACTATGGCTACACCTTC.

In its sample, this clone was seen once. The chain has TRBV4-1 and TRBJ2-5; 7 bases agree with TRBD2. Germline V gives CDR1 MGHRA, CDR2 YSYEKL. This CDR3 has 15 amino acids. The V and J ends lost 2 bases and 5 bases, in that order; junction bases with no gene match: 8. The CDR3 sequence is CASSQRGGAGETQYF. CDR3 DNA sequence: TGCGCCAGCAGCCAAAGGGGAGGGGCCGGTGAGACCCAGTACTTC.

J is TRBJ1-3 and V is TRBV5-6; D remains unclear. The CDR3 consists of 14 residues. The V gene's germline CDR1 is SGHDT and CDR2 YYEEEE. Trimming took 2 bases from V and 3 from J, leaving 9 bases between them. The CDR3 nucleotides are TGTGCCAGCAGCTTTTCGGCGGTTGGAAACACCATATATTTT. It is translated as CASSFSAVGNTIYF.

This rearrangement joins TRBV29-1 to TRBJ2-1; 8 bases agree with TRBD2. This CDR3 is 11 amino acids long. Germline V gene data show CDR1 as SQVTM and CDR2 as ANQGSEA. V shed 7 bases and J 7 bases; nucleotides not matched to a gene: 3. In nucleotides, the CDR3 is TGCAGCGGTATAGCGGGGAATGAGCAGTTCTTC. Translated: CSGIAGNEQFF.

The genes are TRBV10-3 and TRBJ1-2; D ambiguous. CDR1 and CDR2 (germline): ENHRY, SYGVKD. The CDR3 consists of 12 residues. The V and J ends lost 3 bases and 8 bases respectively, with 10 bases between them. CDR3 coding DNA: TGTGCCATCAGTGACGGAGTCTGGGGCTACACCTTC. Its protein product is CAISDGVWGYTF.

J is TRBJ2-5 and V is TRBV7-9, with D unresolved. With 5 bases removed from V and 2 bases from J, the gap between germline ends came to 12 bases. Germline V gene data show CDR1 as SEHNR and CDR2 as FQNEAQ (reference sequence). This CDR3 is built from 14 residues. CDR3: CASSQVTMQETQYF. The CDR3 DNA is TGTGCCAGCAGCCAAGTGACAATGCAAGAGACCCAGTACTTC.

CDR3 residues: CASSPGGLGNQPQHF. The DNA for the CDR3 is TGTGCCAGCAGTCCCGGGGGGCTGGGCAATCAGCCCCAGCATTTT. The J gene is TRBJ1-5, the V gene TRBV27; D possibly corresponds to TRBD1 (6 bases). Germline CDR1 is MNHEY and CDR2 is SMNVEV (reference sequence). The V end lost 5 bases, the J end lost 2 bases, and 13 bases lay between the germline ends. This CDR3 comprises 15 residues.

This chain joins TRBV5-4 and TRBJ2-3; D may correspond to TRBD1 or TRBD2 (6 bases each). Per germline, CDR1 SGHNT and CDR2 YYREEE (reference sequence). The CDR3 has 20 amino acids. With 0 bases removed from V and 2 bases from J, the gap between germline ends came to 25 bases. CDR3 nucleotides: TGTGCCAGCAGCTTGGAGGGGGGCGAAATCCGGCGGTGGGACACAGATACGCAGTATTTT. This gives the protein CASSLEGGEIRRWDTDTQYF.

The V and J genes are TRBV19 and TRBJ2-1; unclear D gene. CDR3 size: 13 residues. Germline V lookup: CDR1 LNHDA, CDR2 SQIVND (reference sequence). V was pared by 5 bases and J by 0 bases, with 5 bases between. CDR3 in amino acids: CASSVLSYNEQFF. The CDR3 DNA sequence: TGTGCCAGTAGTGTGCTCTCCTACAATGAGCAGTTCTTC.

V is TRBV2 and J is TRBJ2-5; D possibly corresponds to TRBD2 (6 bases). The CDR3 has 17 amino acids. Germline CDR1 and CDR2: SNHLY and FYNNEI. Trimming cost V 8 bases and J 5 bases, with 27 bases left between them. CDR3 loop: CASGGPPGHNAGETQYF. CDR3 nucleotide sequence: TGTGCCAGCGGAGGGCCCCCGGGCCATAATGCCGGGGAGACCCAGTACTTC.